These T cell receptor beta chains were read from a single sample in a study of blood T cell repertoires in COVID-19. The data were produced by immunoSEQ multiplex PCR, yet TCRdb's version contains in-frame clones alone and is incomplete. Seen here are 90,000 to 110,000 clones, around 81% observed once, and the top ten hold 30% to 45%. Sample: peripheral blood. The source is a man at least 80 years old with acute or convalescent COVID-19. CDR3s include the opening cysteine and the closing phenylalanine or tryptophan. The D gene is left open where the match is weak. Size is stated for part of the rows, as once, few or many counts, or as a class when the clone is expanded.

v_call	d_call	j_call	clone_size	cdr3_nt	cdr3_aa
TRBV18	.	TRBJ2-3	.	TGTGCCAGCTCTAACCTTCTCCTCGGGACAGATACGCAGTATTTT	CASSNLLLGTDTQYF
TRBV27	.	TRBJ1-6	.	TGTGCCAGCAGTTTTTTTAATAGGGGTAATTCACCCCTCCACTTT	CASSFFNRGNSPLHF
TRBV5-1	.	TRBJ1-1	.	TGCGCCAGCAGCCTGGACGGGGGGGACCTCAACACTGAAGCTTTCTTT	CASSLDGGDLNTEAFF
TRBV9	.	TRBJ2-3	.	TGTGCCAGCAGCTCTTCCGGAGCGACGCAGTATTTT	CASSSSGATQYF
TRBV9	.	TRBJ1-2	few	TGTGCCAGCAGCCGACCGCCGGCGCGGGGCTACACCTTC	CASSRPPARGYTF
TRBV28	.	TRBJ1-2	.	TGTGCCAGCAGTTTTCGGTCCTATGGCTACACCTTC	CASSFRSYGYTF
TRBV28	TRBD1	TRBJ2-7	once	TGTGCCAGCAGAGACAGGGCCTACGAGCAGTACTTC	CASRDRAYEQYF
TRBV2	.	TRBJ1-2	few	TGTGCCAGCCGGAGCGCGCCTGGCTACACCTTC	CASRSAPGYTF
TRBV19	.	TRBJ1-4	once	TGTGCCAGTAGTAATTTTCAGATGAATGAAAAACTGTTTTTT	CASSNFQMNEKLFF
TRBV18	.	TRBJ1-1	.	TGTGCCAGCTCATCAGATAGAACAGAGAACACTGAAGCTTTCTTT	CASSSDRTENTEAFF
TRBV5-1	.	TRBJ2-1	.	TGCGCCAGCAGCCCCGACAGGCCCACCAATGAGCAGTTCTTC	CASSPDRPTNEQFF
TRBV6-1	.	TRBJ2-6	.	TGTGCCAGCAGTGACGTCGCTGGGGCCAACGTCCTGACTTTC	CASSDVAGANVLTF
TRBV14	TRBD2	TRBJ2-5	.	TGTGCCAGCAGCCAAGGCCGACTAGCGGTTCAAGAGACCCAGTACTTC	CASSQGRLAVQETQYF
TRBV12-5	.	TRBJ1-1	.	TGTGCTAGTGTTCAGGGTGGCTCTGAAGCTTTCTTT	CASVQGGSEAFF
TRBV28	TRBD2	TRBJ2-1	once	TGTGCCGCGGGGACTAGGATCAATGAGCAGTTCTTC	CAAGTRINEQFF
TRBV5-5	.	TRBJ2-7	once	TGTGCCAGCAGCTTGGTCAGGGGCTACGAGCAGTACTTC	CASSLVRGYEQYF
TRBV28	.	TRBJ1-1	.	TGTGCCAGCAGCGAGGAACACACTGAAGCTTTCTTT	CASSEEHTEAFF
TRBV28	TRBD1	TRBJ1-4	.	TGTGCCAGCAGTTCACTCAGGGGGAGGAACGAAAAACTGTTTTTT	CASSSLRGRNEKLFF
TRBV29-1	.	TRBJ1-1	.	TGCAGCGGGAGCGACAGGCTGAACACTGAAGCTTTCTTT	CSGSDRLNTEAFF
TRBV18	.	TRBJ2-2	.	TGTGCCAGCTCACCAGTAAACACCGGGGAGCTGTTTTTT	CASSPVNTGELFF
TRBV30	TRBD2	TRBJ2-1	.	TGTGCCTGGAGTCGCTCTAGCGGGAGGGCCAATGAGCAGTTCTTC	CAWSRSSGRANEQFF
TRBV5-1	.	TRBJ1-1	.	TGCGCCAGCAGCTCTACCGGGACGGCGGGGGTGAACACTGAAGCTTTCTTT	CASSSTGTAGVNTEAFF
TRBV5-1	.	TRBJ1-6	.	TGCGCCAGCTCCTGGCAGGGGCAAGGAATGTATAATTCACCCCTCCACTTT	CASSWQGQGMYNSPLHF
TRBV27	TRBD1	TRBJ1-1	.	TGTGCCAGCAGTCCCCGGGACAGGGGGGTTAAAGCTTTCTTT	CASSPRDRGVKAFF
TRBV10-3	.	TRBJ2-7	.	TGTGCCATTAGTGATGACAGGCCGTCGGGACGATCGATCTTTAGCTCCTACGAGCAGTACTTC	CAISDDRPSGRSIFSSYEQYF
TRBV5-5	TRBD2	TRBJ2-2	.	TGTGCCAGCAGCACCGGGACTAGGGACACCGGGGAGCTGTTTTTT	CASSTGTRDTGELFF
TRBV19	.	TRBJ2-5	.	TGTGCCAGTAGTATCAACTGGGCCCAAGAGACCCAGTACTTC	CASSINWAQETQYF
TRBV2	.	TRBJ2-7	.	TGTGCCAGCAGTGAAATGTATAGCGAGCAGTACTTC	CASSEMYSEQYF
TRBV7-3	TRBD2	TRBJ2-3	.	TGTGCCAGCAGCTTCGCGGGAGCAGATACGCAGTATTTT	CASSFAGADTQYF
TRBV14	.	TRBJ2-6	.	TGTGCCAGCAGCCAAGATTTGCGGGACAGTAACTCCAACGTCCTGACTTTC	CASSQDLRDSNSNVLTF
TRBV15	TRBD1	TRBJ2-5	.	TGTGCCACCAGCAGAGCGGGACAGGGGGAAGAGACCCAGTACTTC	CATSRAGQGEETQYF
TRBV19	TRBD1	TRBJ1-5	.	TGTGCCAGTAGTATCCTTCGACTCGGGACAGGCAATCAGCCCCAGCATTTT	CASSILRLGTGNQPQHF
TRBV7-3	TRBD1	TRBJ2-7	few	TGTGCCAGCAGCATTGGGGGACAGGGGGTCTACGAGCAGTACTTC	CASSIGGQGVYEQYF
TRBV19	TRBD2	TRBJ2-1	.	TGTGCCAGTAGTACCGGGACAGTAGCGGGAGGCGGGAACAATGAGCAGTTCTTC	CASSTGTVAGGGNNEQFF
TRBV6-2/TRBV6-3	.	TRBJ1-5	few	TGTGCCAGCAGTTACTCGAAAACAGGGAATATGCCCCAGCATTTT	CASSYSKTGNMPQHF
TRBV19	TRBD1	TRBJ1-4	.	TGTGCCAGTACCAGGGGGCCTCATGAAAAACTGTTTTTT	CASTRGPHEKLFF
TRBV18	TRBD1	TRBJ2-7	.	TGTGCCAGCTCACCAGACAGGGATGGCCAGTACTTC	CASSPDRDGQYF
TRBV19	.	TRBJ2-3	.	TGTGCCAGTAGTATACAAAGGAGGGAAGGTACGCAGTATTTT	CASSIQRREGTQYF
TRBV28	TRBD1	TRBJ1-4	few	TGTGCCAGCAGTTCCGACGGGACAGTTGAAAAACTGTTTTTT	CASSSDGTVEKLFF
TRBV7-2	.	TRBJ1-5	.	TGTGCCAGCAGCGTAGATATGGGGGGTCAGCCCCAGCATTTT	CASSVDMGGQPQHF
TRBV19	TRBD2	TRBJ2-7	.	TGTGCCAGCTCACCCACGACCCCGGGCGGGAGGATAGCCCACGAGCAGTACTTC	CASSPTTPGGRIAHEQYF
TRBV20-1	.	TRBJ1-1	once	TGCAGTGCTAGTAGGATCGGGGAAGAAGCTTTCTTT	CSASRIGEEAFF
TRBV15	.	TRBJ1-1	.	TGTGCCACCAGCAGGACGGCCGGGGAAGCTTTCTTT	CATSRTAGEAFF
TRBV29-1	TRBD1	TRBJ2-2	.	TGCAGCGTTGAAGGCGGACAGGCGGGCGGGGAGCTGTTTTTT	CSVEGGQAGGELFF
TRBV19	TRBD1	TRBJ1-2	.	TGTGCCAGTAGTATAACCGGGACAGGGCTCTATGGCTACACCTTC	CASSITGTGLYGYTF
TRBV7-2	TRBD2	TRBJ2-2	.	TGTGCCAGCAGCCCGGGACTAGCGGGCACCGGGGAGCTGTTTTTT	CASSPGLAGTGELFF